This T cell receptor (beta chain) was recovered during a study of CD4 and CD8 cells across lung adenocarcinoma regions. The CDR3 spans 13 residues. Donors had localized lung adenocarcinoma, a non-small cell lung cancer. In its sample, this clonotype is medium-sized. Germline and junction disagree at one end, which may indicate a read error. TCRdb reprocessed the PCR reads via MiXCR and lists one record per CDR3 protein. The sample lists about 4,200 distinct CDR3 sequences, roughly 51% occurring once. Sequenced: CD4+ T cells from the center of a lung tumor. The receptor comes from a female donor with lung adenocarcinoma. The CD4 and CD8 labels of this study may be unreliable. The chain carries TRBV12-3 or TRBV12-4 and TRBJ1-1; D ambiguous. CDR3 in DNA: TGTGCCAGCCATTCCCGGGAGAACCCTGAAGCTTTCTTT. This encodes CASHSRENPEAFF.